The entry below gives a single T cell receptor (beta chain) sequence along with its context. No cognate antigen has been identified for it. Base qualities are not recorded, but no much larger clone differs from it by a single base. The sample comes from a study of shared clonotypes between healthy human individuals (dated by TCRdb to between 2020 and 2021). General notes on the study: The cohort comprised two women and a few men aged 18 to 49 years. For each donor, CD4 naive and CD4 memory were each given three plates, CD8 naive was given two plates, and CD8 memory was given one plate. The study deeply sequenced blood TCR repertoires of several healthy adults to estimate repertoire size and the extent of clonotype sharing between individuals. To increase sequencing depth and limit assay-specific biases, different laboratories used diverse techniques to prepare libraries and sequence TCR repertoires. Each donor's leukapheresis produced roughly between about 0.8 and 8.9 billion PBMCs. Results and caveats for the whole study, not just this receptor: About 5% of naive CD4, 3.5% of naive CD8, roughly 2.4% of memory CD4, and about 0.4% of memory CD8 clonotypes were shared across several donors. Higher generation probabilities were observed for clonotypes shared by all four sorted-subset donors than for non-shared clonotypes. Because the study included only a small number of donors, the genetic and exposure-history diversity represented was limited. Naive subsets generally had larger estimated clonotype richness than memory subsets did. Pairwise subsampling led to the expectation that sequencing depth would affect the degree of clonotype sharing among donors. Sampling was restricted to blood, and TCR repertoires in tissue are likely to differ from TCR repertoires in blood. Rarefaction of sorted-subset datasets indicated incomplete sequencing despite the large sequencing depth.

Taken from the germline V gene, the CDR1 and CDR2 loops are MDHEN and SYDVKM. The V end loses 1 base and the J end loses 0 bases, and a stretch of 9 bases separates them. The CDR3 measures 16 amino acids from cysteine to phenylalanine. Only CDR3 DNA is held: 48 bases, read in frame from base 1. TCR CDR3 regions were amplified from genomic DNA by multiplex PCR using the deep immunoSEQ assay. Extracted genomic DNA from each cell subset was spread evenly across all wells of several immunoSEQ 96-well plates, with each plate serving as a replicate. For sorted subsets, around 0.2 ug of genomic DNA, equivalent to tens of thousands of T cell genomes, went into each replicate PCR. Purified libraries were measured with a Qubit 3.0 fluorometer, size-checked on a Bioanalyzer 2100, and measured again with the KAPA Library Quantification kit. A separate single-read 150-cycle Illumina NextSeq 550 flow cell was used to sequence each immunoSEQ 96-well plate. For the original study's pipeline: Because the immunoSEQ output included only junctional sequences and no quality scores, the filtering could not be the same as the filtering used for full-length reads. To assign V/J genes and CDR3, sequences were annotated against IMGT germline references using PyIR, a Python wrapper for IgBLAST v1.9. Reads were removed for weak V/J assignments (E-value above 1e-6), missing CDR3, stop codons, out-of-frame junctions, or ambiguous translated residues. A V3J clonotype was defined by an identical inferred V gene, J gene, and CDR3 amino acid sequence. To compute the percentage overlap between repertoires, the number of shared unique clonotypes was divided by the size of the smaller repertoire. Repertoire richness was assessed with RTK rarefaction, the Chao1 estimator, and Recon v2.1 estimates of unobserved clonotypes. Generation probabilities for all TCRbeta clonotypes obtained by the gDNA method from a few donors were computed using OLGA. This immuneACCESS table, as held by TCRdb, lists in-frame sequences with V and J called but not all clones. Of the missing ones, under half trace to an unresolved V gene in checked studies; the others have no known cause. V and J calls and clone size are given by that table; D and trimming were obtained from the DNA. Present in this sample are 190,000 or so clones, roughly 70% of which were seen just once. The ten biggest clones cover about 10% of the sample.

Donors were healthy HIV-negative adults with no recently reported acute infections or vaccinations. Every donor was a Caucasian adult living in Nashville, Tennessee, USA. CD4+ T cells were enriched by magnetic negative selection, after which naive cells were positively selected on CD45RA and the negative fraction was taken as the memory subset. Blood was collected by leukapheresis, and PBMCs were isolated by Ficoll-Histopaque density gradient centrifugation and then cryopreserved in liquid nitrogen vapor phase. Analytical flow cytometry was used to check the purity and quantity of each magnetically sorted T cell population. From each sorted fraction, genomic DNA was isolated and quantified by UV absorbance on a Nanodrop 2000c.

The V gene is TRBV28 and the J gene is TRBJ1-4; TRBD1 is a weak D gene call, 5 bases matching. The sample consisted of memory CD4+ T cells sorted from blood. The cell subset or site label on this specimen signifies: CD45RA-negative fraction. The receptor was isolated from a man under 40 in good health. The encoded CDR3 is CASSLSTAPTNEKLFF. The DNA sequence is given as TGTGCCAGCAGTTTATCGACAGCCCCAACTAATGAAAAACTGTTTTTT.